This passage covers 26 T cell receptor beta chains from one sample sequenced in a study of PD-1 blockade in classical Hodgkin lymphoma. Time point noted: cycle 4 day 1 (C4D1), after less than 7 weeks of nivolumab. Relapse after autologous stem cell transplantation occurred in every patient, and brentuximab vedotin exposure varied. Measured with immunoSEQ multiplex PCR; TCRdb has only the in-frame clones, and not every one. Of over 70,000 clones in the sample, about nine tenths were seen once. The source was peripheral blood mononuclear cells (PBMCs), collected before the fourth cycle of nivolumab. The receptor source for this set is a human donor with classical Hodgkin lymphoma.

The chain is built from TRBV9 and TRBJ1-2, with D possibly matching TRBD1 (6 bases). CDR3 length: 16 amino acids. The germline V and J ends were trimmed by 3 bases and 3 bases, with 18 bases remaining between them. CDR1 and CDR2 (germline): SGDLS, YYNGEE. The CDR3 region is CASSEGGGAFDYGYTF. The DNA for the CDR3 is TGTGCCAGCAGCGAAGGAGGGGGGGCATTCGACTATGGCTACACCTTC. Full variable domain (remainder filled in from reference TRBV9 and TRBJ1-2): DSGVTQTPKHLITATGQRVTLRCSPRSGDLSVYWYQQSLDQGLQFLIQYYNGEERAKGNILERFSAQQFPDLHSELNLSSLELGDSALYFCASSEGGGAFDYGYTFGSGTRLTVV.

The J gene is TRBJ1-6, the V gene TRBV11-2; D is uncertain. Trimming pared 2 bases from V and 0 bases from J, leaving 8 bases between. The CDR3 loop spans 16 amino acids. CDR1 and CDR2 (germline): SGHAT, FQNNGV. CDR3 bases: TGTGCCAGCAGCTTAAGAATGAGCTCCTATAATTCACCCCTCCACTTT. It encodes CASSLRMSSYNSPLHF.

This rearrangement joins TRBV7-9 to TRBJ2-1, with 10 bases aligning to TRBD1. The CDR3 covers 15 residues. V gave up 0 bases and J gave up 10 bases; unmatched junction bases: 6. CDR1 and CDR2 (germline): SEHNR, FQNEAQ (reference sequence). The CDR3 DNA is TGTGCCAGCAGCTTAGCGACAGGGGGCCCTAAAGAGCAGTTCTTC. It codes for CASSLATGGPKEQFF. Complete variable domain (other parts from reference TRBV7-9 and TRBJ2-1): DTGVSQNPRHKITKRGQNVTFRCDPISEHNRLYWYRQTLGQGPEFLTYFQNEAQLEKSRLLSDRFSAERPKGSFSTLEIQRTEQGDSAMYLCASSLATGGPKEQFFGPGTRLTVL.

The chain combines TRBV7-6 with TRBJ1-2; tentative D call: TRBD1 (5 bases). Germline V gene lookup returns CDR1 SGHVS and CDR2 FNYEAQ. The CDR3 sequence is 14 residues long. Trimming removed 5 bases from V and 4 bases from J, with 14 bases in between. The DNA for the CDR3 is TGTGCCAGCAGCACGAGGGGTGCAGCCTATGGCTACACCTTC. Translating it yields CASSTRGAAYGYTF. The full variable domain, completed using reference TRBV7-6 and TRBJ1-2, is GAGVSQSPRYKVTKRGQDVALRCDPISGHVSLYWYRQALGQGPEFLTYFNYEAQQDKSGLPNDRFSAERPEGSISTLTIQRTEQRDSAMYRCASSTRGAAYGYTFGSGTRLTVV.

The chain recombines TRBV7-6 with TRBJ1-1; a weak D match, TRBD1 (6 bases). The CDR3 length is 13 residues. The V end lost 5 bases, the J end lost 6 bases, and 13 bases lay between the germline ends. Per germline, CDR1 SGHVS and CDR2 FNYEAQ. CDR3 region: CASSVTDRAEAFF. CDR3 nucleotides: TGTGCCAGCAGCGTTACGGACAGAGCTGAAGCTTTCTTT.

V is TRBV5-1 and J is TRBJ2-2; D is unresolved. V lost 0 bases and J 2 bases, leaving 8 bases between the germline ends. This CDR3 comprises 15 residues. The V gene's germline CDR1 is SGHRS and CDR2 YFSETQ. In nucleotides, the CDR3 is TGCGCCAGCAGCTTGGAGCACAGAAACACCGGGGAGCTGTTTTTT. Encoded protein: CASSLEHRNTGELFF.

The CDR3 region has the DNA TGTGCCAGCAGTTACGGGGGACAGGGTGCGCAGCCCCAGCATTTT. Residues: CASSYGGQGAQPQHF. The chain is built from TRBV6-6 and TRBJ1-5, with 9 positions matching TRBD1. This CDR3 region has 15 residues. V lost 2 bases to trimming and J lost 7 bases; unmatched junction nucleotides: 6. Germline V CDR1 and CDR2: MNHNY, SVGAGI (reference sequence).

The chain employs TRBV7-3 and TRBJ2-6, with 7 bases aligning to TRBD1. Germline V gene lookup returns CDR1 SGHTA and CDR2 FQGTGA. J gave up 2 bases and V 6 bases, and 4 bases lay outside the gene matches. CDR3 length: 15 amino acids. The CDR3 loop is CASRPTGAGANVLTF. The CDR3 DNA reads TGTGCCAGCAGACCTACAGGGGCTGGGGCCAACGTCCTGACTTTC.

The chain links TRBV6-1 to TRBJ1-2; D possibly corresponds to TRBD1 (5 bases). This CDR3 spans 15 amino acids. The germline V gene encodes CDR1 MNHNS and CDR2 SASEGT. Between the trimmed V and J ends, which lost 2 bases and 3 bases, there was a span of 13 bases. The CDR3 protein is CASSEYLAGHYGYTF. CDR3 sequence (DNA): TGTGCCAGCAGTGAATACCTGGCAGGGCACTATGGCTACACCTTC.

The V and J genes are TRBV11-2 and TRBJ2-1; D gene ambiguous. V was clipped by 1 base and J by 1 base, with 14 bases between them. CDR1 and CDR2 from the germline V gene are SGHAT and FQNNGV. This CDR3 has 17 residues. The CDR3 DNA sequence: TGTGCCAGCAGCTTAGGGGCAAGAATGATGTCCTACAATGAGCAGTTCTTC. This encodes CASSLGARMMSYNEQFF.

V gene TRBV6-1 combines with J gene TRBJ1-6; D uncertain. CDR3 length: 13 residues. V lost 7 bases to trimming and J lost 0 bases, with 4 bases between them. The germline gives CDR1 MNHNS, CDR2 SASEGT. CDR3 coding DNA: TGTGCCAGCACCCACTCCTATAATTCACCCCTCCACTTT. Translated: CASTHSYNSPLHF.

The rearrangement links TRBV5-8 to TRBJ1-2, with D maybe TRBD1 (5 bases). V dropped 5 bases and J dropped 5 bases, with 10 bases sitting between them. Per germline, CDR1 SGHTS and CDR2 YDEGEE. The CDR3 is 12 residues long. The CDR3 is CASSRQGYGYTF. CDR3 sequence (DNA): TGTGCCAGCAGTCGGCAGGGTTATGGCTACACCTTC.

A single count supports this clone. This chain links TRBV7-2 with TRBJ1-5, with D perhaps TRBD1 (5 bases). This CDR3 comprises 15 residues. Germline assignment: CDR1 SGHTA and CDR2 FQGNSA. Trimming removed 1 base from V and 7 bases from J, with 14 bases in between. The CDR3 spells CASSLGRGFDQPQHF. DNA of the CDR3: TGTGCCAGCAGCTTAGGTCGGGGGTTTGACCAGCCCCAGCATTTT.

The V and J genes are TRBV7-3 and TRBJ1-5; 11 nucleotides line up with TRBD1. The V gene end was trimmed by 5 bases and the J gene end by 6 bases; junction bases not matched to a gene: 9. This CDR3 region has 16 residues. Per germline, CDR1 SGHTA and CDR2 FQGTGA. Here the CDR3 DNA reads TGTGCCAGCAGCCCCCTCAGGACAGGGGGCAGTCAGCCCCAGCATTTT. Translated, it gives CASSPLRTGGSQPQHF. The full variable domain, with the rest looked up from reference TRBV7-3 and TRBJ1-5, is GAGVSQTPSNKVTEKGKYVELRCDPISGHTALYWYRQSLGQGPEFLIYFQGTGAADDSGLPNDRFFAVRPEGSVSTLKIQRTERGDSAVYLCASSPLRTGGSQPQHFGDGTRLSIL.

The V gene is TRBV7-9, the J gene TRBJ2-3; D unclear. This CDR3 contains 15 residues. Trimming removed 2 bases at V and 5 bases at J, with 14 bases between. Germline lookup yields CDR1 SEHNR and CDR2 FQNEAQ (reference sequence). The CDR3 DNA reads as TGTGCCAGCAGCTTAATCCATAGCTTGGGAGATACGCAGTATTTT. It encodes CASSLIHSLGDTQYF.

This chain uses TRBV30 with TRBJ1-5; 7 positions agree with TRBD1. Trimming took 2 bases from V and 0 from J; bases not matched to a gene: 10. Germline V gene lookup returns CDR1 GTSNPN and CDR2 SVGIG (reference sequence). CDR3 length equals 17 residues. CDR3 loop: CAWSLGVTGDSNQPQHF. The CDR3 region has the DNA TGTGCCTGGAGTTTAGGGGTTACAGGGGATAGCAATCAGCCCCAGCATTTT.

CDR3 sequence (DNA): TGCGCCAGCAGCTTGTTCGGAGGACCTAGCACAGATACGCAGTATTTT. Translated: CASSLFGGPSTDTQYF. This chain joins TRBV5-1 and TRBJ2-3; possibly TRBD2 for D (5 bases). Trimming removed 1 base at V and 0 bases at J, with 12 bases between. The V gene's germline CDR1 is SGHRS and CDR2 YFSETQ. This CDR3 comprises 16 residues.

The CDR3 reads CASSRLPGAPIFEQFF. In nucleotides, the CDR3 is TGTGCCAGCAGCCGCCTCCCGGGGGCCCCCATCTTTGAGCAGTTCTTC. The chain employs TRBV7-2 and TRBJ2-1; D could derive from TRBD1 or TRBD2 (6 bases each). The CDR3 has 16 residues. Trimming shortened V by 5 bases and J by 9 bases, and 23 bases separated the two germline ends. Germline CDR1 is SGHTA and CDR2 is FQGNSA. The variable domain in full, with the rest retrieved from reference TRBV7-2 and TRBJ2-1, is GAGVSQSPSNKVTEKGKDVELRCDPISGHTALYWYRQSLGQGLEFLIYFQGNSAPDKSGLPSDRFSAERTGGSVSTLTIQRTQQEDSAVYLCASSRLPGAPIFEQFFGPGTRLTVL.

This chain links TRBV7-3 with TRBJ1-5; D gene uncertain. This CDR3 contains 15 residues. V was trimmed by 3 bases and J by 2 bases, leaving 11 bases between them. Germline V gene lookup returns CDR1 SGHTA and CDR2 FQGTGA. This chain's CDR3 is CASSLDGGGNQPQHF. In DNA form, the CDR3 reads TGTGCCAGCAGCTTGGACGGAGGAGGCAATCAGCCCCAGCATTTT.

This rearrangement joins TRBV2 to TRBJ2-7; D possibly corresponds to TRBD1 (8 bases). V lost 11 bases to trimming and J lost 3 bases, with 23 bases between them. This CDR3 contains 15 residues. Looked up from germline, CDR1 is SNHLY and CDR2 is FYNNEI. CDR3 coding DNA: TGTGCCGTGTACAGGGGGAGGGGTCGGTACTACGAGCAGTACTTC. It encodes CAVYRGRGRYYEQYF. The whole variable domain, remainder taken from reference TRBV2 and TRBJ2-7, is EPEVTQTPSHQVTQMGQEVILRCVPISNHLYFYWYRQILGQKVEFLVSFYNNEISEKSEIFDDQFSVERPDGSNFTLKIRSTKLEDSAMYFCAVYRGRGRYYEQYFGPGTRLTVT.

V gene TRBV5-1 combines with J gene TRBJ1-2; D perhaps matches TRBD1 (6 bases). This CDR3 is built from 15 residues. Per the germline V gene, CDR1 is SGHRS and CDR2 is YFSETQ. Trimming shortened V by 4 bases and J by 0 bases, and 13 bases separated the two germline ends. As DNA, the CDR3 is TGCGCCAGCAGCCCGGGACAACCTCCTAACTATGGCTACACCTTC. This encodes CASSPGQPPNYGYTF.

The J gene is TRBJ2-7, the V gene TRBV6-6, with TRBD1 identical over 7 bases. This CDR3 comprises 15 residues. CDR1 is MNHNY and CDR2 is SVGAGI in the germline V gene (reference sequence). Trimming cost V 6 bases and J 6 bases; bases outside gene matches: 14. This CDR3 reads CASRGETGSPLEQYF. The CDR3 nucleotides read TGTGCCAGCAGGGGGGAGACAGGGTCCCCCCTCGAGCAGTACTTC.

The genes are TRBV6-5 and TRBJ2-7; TRBD2 matches at 8 bases. V lost 8 bases and J lost 0; bases outside the gene matches: 6. Germline V lookup: CDR1 MNHEY, CDR2 SVGAGI. This CDR3 region has 14 residues. The CDR3 nucleotides read TGTGCCAGCCGACGGGGGGGGGACTCCTACGAGCAGTACTTC. It encodes CASRRGGDSYEQYF.

V gene TRBV28 combines with J gene TRBJ1-1; D remains unclear. Germline-derived CDR1 and CDR2 are MDHEN and SYDVKM. The CDR3 has 15 amino acids. Trimming left V 3 bases short and J 1 base short, with 12 bases between. CDR3 sequence reads: CASSFSLWGNTEAFF. CDR3 DNA sequence: TGTGCCAGCAGTTTCTCCCTCTGGGGGAACACTGAAGCTTTCTTT.

V is TRBV18 and J is TRBJ2-5; 9 nucleotides match TRBD1. Trimming took 6 bases from V and 9 from J; bases not matched to a gene: 11. The CDR3 has 14 amino acids. Germline CDR1 is KGHSH and CDR2 is LQKENI. In nucleotides, the CDR3 is TGTGCCAGCTCCCCGGGACAGGGACACCAGGCCCAGTACTTC. Its protein is CASSPGQGHQAQYF.

The chain recombines TRBV30 with TRBJ1-2; maybe TRBD1 (6 bases). From germline, CDR1 is GTSNPN and CDR2 SVGIG (reference sequence). V shed 3 bases and J shed 2 bases, with 16 bases lying between them. This CDR3 contains 15 residues. This chain's CDR3 is CAWRQTGLINYGYTF. The CDR3 DNA sequence: TGTGCCTGGAGACAAACAGGGTTGATCAACTATGGCTACACCTTC.